This TCR beta chain emerged from a study of blood T cell repertoires in COVID-19. In the original processing: Reference gene primer amplification gave nucleated cell count estimates. Some clones are missing from TCRdb's copy, which holds only in-frame ones; the method was immunoSEQ multiplex PCR. The DNA was the basis for D and trimming; V, J and clone size are from that table. The data contain about 130,000 clones, 86% of them seen just once; the ten biggest clones take up around 2.3%. Enrollees, roughly 18 to 89 years old, lived in 20 to 25 US areas. Assignment of participants to cohorts was predicated upon participant-reported clinical history. Recovered participants had two consecutive negative NP/OP PCR tests, healthcare professional clearance, or symptom resolution. Losses at the gene ends were 2 bases for V and 0 bases for J; bases not matched to a gene: 4. The CDR3 runs to 17 residues. Germline assignment: CDR1 SGHTA and CDR2 FQGNSA.

The genes are TRBV7-2 and TRBJ1-6, with TRBD1 identical over 7 bases. The source is a woman in her forties or fifties who had recovered from COVID-19. The sample consisted of PBMCs or T cells enriched from blood (not recorded which). The CDR3: CASSLNRGPSYNSPLHF. CDR3 sequence (DNA): TGTGCCAGCAGCTTAAACAGGGGCCCCTCCTATAATTCACCCCTCCACTTT.